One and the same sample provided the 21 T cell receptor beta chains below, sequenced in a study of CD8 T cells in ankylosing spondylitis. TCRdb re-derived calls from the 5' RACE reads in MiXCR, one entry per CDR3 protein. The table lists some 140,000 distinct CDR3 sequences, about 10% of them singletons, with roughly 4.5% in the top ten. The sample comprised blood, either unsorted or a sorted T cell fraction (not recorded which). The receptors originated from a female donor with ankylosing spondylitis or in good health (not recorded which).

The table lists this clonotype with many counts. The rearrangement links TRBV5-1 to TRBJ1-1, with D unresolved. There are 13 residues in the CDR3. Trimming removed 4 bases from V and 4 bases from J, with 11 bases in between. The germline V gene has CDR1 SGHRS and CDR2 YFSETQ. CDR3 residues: CASSPMPGTEAFF. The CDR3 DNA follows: TGCGCCAGCAGCCCTATGCCGGGCACTGAAGCTTTCTTT.

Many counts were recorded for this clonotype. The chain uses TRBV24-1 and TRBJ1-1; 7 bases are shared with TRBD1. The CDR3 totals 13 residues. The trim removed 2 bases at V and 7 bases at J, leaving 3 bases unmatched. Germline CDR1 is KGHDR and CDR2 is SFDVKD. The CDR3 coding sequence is TGTGCCACCAGTGATTCGGGACAGCATGAAGCTTTCTTT. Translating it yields CATSDSGQHEAFF.

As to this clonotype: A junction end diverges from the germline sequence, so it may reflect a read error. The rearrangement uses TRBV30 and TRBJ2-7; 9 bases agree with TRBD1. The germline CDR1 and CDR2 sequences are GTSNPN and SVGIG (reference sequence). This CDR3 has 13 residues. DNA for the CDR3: TGTGCCTGGTGTAGACAGGGGGTCTACGAGCAGCACTTC. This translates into CAWCRQGVYEQHF.

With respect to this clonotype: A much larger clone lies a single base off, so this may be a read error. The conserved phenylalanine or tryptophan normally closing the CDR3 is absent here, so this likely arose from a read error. Here the CDR3 reads CASSVGINTGELFL. The CDR3 DNA sequence: TGTGCCAGCAGCGTAGGAATAAACACCGGGGAGCTGTTTTTG. The rearrangement uses TRBV9 and TRBJ2-2; no clear D gene. The CDR3 runs to 14 residues. Germline CDR1 reads SGDLS; CDR2 reads YYNGEE. Trimming stripped 0 bases from V and 2 bases from J, with 5 bases between.

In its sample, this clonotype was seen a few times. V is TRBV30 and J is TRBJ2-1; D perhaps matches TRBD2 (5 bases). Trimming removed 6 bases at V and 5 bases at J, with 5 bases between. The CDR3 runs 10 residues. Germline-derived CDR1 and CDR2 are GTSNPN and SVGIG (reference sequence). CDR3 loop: CACGDNEQFF. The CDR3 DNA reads TGTGCCTGCGGGGACAATGAGCAGTTCTTC.

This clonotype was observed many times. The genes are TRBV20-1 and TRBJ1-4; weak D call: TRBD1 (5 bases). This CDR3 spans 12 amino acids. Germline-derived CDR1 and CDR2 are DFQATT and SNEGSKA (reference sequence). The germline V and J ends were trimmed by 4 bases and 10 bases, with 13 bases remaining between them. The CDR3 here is CSAIQTGGKLFF. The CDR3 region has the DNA TGCAGTGCTATCCAAACGGGGGGAAAACTGTTTTTT.

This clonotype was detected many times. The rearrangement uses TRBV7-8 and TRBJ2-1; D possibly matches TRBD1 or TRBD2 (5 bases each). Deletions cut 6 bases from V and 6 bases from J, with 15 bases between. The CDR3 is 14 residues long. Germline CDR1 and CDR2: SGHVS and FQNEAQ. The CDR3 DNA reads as TGTGCCAGCAGTTTGGCCTTCGGGACCAATGAGCAGTTCTTC. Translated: CASSLAFGTNEQFF. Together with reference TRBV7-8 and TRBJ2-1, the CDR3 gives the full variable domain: GAGVSQSPRYKVAKRGQDVALRCDPISGHVSLFWYQQALGQGPEFLTYFQNEAQLDKSGLPSDRFFAERPEGSVSTLKIQRTQQEDSAVYLCASSLAFGTNEQFFGPGTRLTVL.

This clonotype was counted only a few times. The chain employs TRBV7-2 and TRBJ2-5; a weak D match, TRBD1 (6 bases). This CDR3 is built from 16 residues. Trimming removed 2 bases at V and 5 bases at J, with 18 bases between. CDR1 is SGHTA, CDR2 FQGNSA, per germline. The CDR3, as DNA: TGTGCCAGCAGCTTAATGCCCCAGGCCCAGGGGGAGACCCAGTACTTC. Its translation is CASSLMPQAQGETQYF.

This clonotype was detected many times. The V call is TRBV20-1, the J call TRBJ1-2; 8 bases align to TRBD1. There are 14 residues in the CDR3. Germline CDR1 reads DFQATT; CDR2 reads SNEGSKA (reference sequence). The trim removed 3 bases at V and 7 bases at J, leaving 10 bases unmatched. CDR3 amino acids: CSARIQGEGGGYTF. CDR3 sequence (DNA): TGCAGTGCTAGGATACAGGGGGAAGGAGGTGGCTACACCTTC.

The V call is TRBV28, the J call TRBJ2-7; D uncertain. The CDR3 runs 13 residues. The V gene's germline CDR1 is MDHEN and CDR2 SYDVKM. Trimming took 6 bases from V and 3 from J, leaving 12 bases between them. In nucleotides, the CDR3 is TGTGCCAGCAGCATCAACTGGGGCTACGAGCAGTACTTC. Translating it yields CASSINWGYEQYF.

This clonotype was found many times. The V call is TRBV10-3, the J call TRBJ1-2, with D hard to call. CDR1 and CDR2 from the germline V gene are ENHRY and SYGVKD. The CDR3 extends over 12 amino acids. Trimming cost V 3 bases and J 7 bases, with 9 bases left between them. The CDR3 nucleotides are TGTGCCATCAGTGAAAACTATAGTGGCTACACCTTC. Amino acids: CAISENYSGYTF.

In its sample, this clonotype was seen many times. The chain's CDR3 is CASSPWYSANTGELFF. In DNA form, the CDR3 reads TGCGCCAGCAGCCCTTGGTACAGCGCGAACACCGGGGAGCTGTTTTTT. The chain is built from TRBV5-1 and TRBJ2-2; D ambiguous. The length of the CDR3 is 16 residues. Trimming removed 4 bases from V and 0 bases from J, with 13 bases in between. Germline CDR1 reads SGHRS; CDR2 reads YFSETQ.

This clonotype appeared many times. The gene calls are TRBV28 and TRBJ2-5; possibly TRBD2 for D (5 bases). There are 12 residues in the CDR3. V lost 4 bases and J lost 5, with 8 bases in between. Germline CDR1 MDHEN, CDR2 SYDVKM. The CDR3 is CASSSSWETQYF. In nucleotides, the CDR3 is TGTGCCAGCAGTTCTAGCTGGGAGACCCAGTACTTC.

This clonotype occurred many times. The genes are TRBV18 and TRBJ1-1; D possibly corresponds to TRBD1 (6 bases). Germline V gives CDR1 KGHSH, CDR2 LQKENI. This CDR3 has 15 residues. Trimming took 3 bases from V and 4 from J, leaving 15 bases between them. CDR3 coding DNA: TGTGCCAGCTCACCTGTGGCATCGGGGGCCACTGAAGCTTTCTTT. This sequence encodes CASSPVASGATEAFF.

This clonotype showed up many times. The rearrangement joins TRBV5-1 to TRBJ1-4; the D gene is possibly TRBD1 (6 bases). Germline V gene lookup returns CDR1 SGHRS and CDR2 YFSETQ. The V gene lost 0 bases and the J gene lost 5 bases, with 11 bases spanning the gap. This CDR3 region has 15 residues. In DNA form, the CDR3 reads TGCGCCAGCAGCTTGGCGGGGGCAAAAAATGAAAAACTGTTTTTT. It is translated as CASSLAGAKNEKLFF. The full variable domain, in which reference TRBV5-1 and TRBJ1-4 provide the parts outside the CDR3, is KAGVTQTPRYLIKTRGQQVTLSCSPISGHRSVSWYQQTPGQGLQFLFEYFSETQRNKGNFPGRFSGRQFSNSRSEMNVSTLELGDSALYLCASSLAGAKNEKLFFGSGTQLSVL.

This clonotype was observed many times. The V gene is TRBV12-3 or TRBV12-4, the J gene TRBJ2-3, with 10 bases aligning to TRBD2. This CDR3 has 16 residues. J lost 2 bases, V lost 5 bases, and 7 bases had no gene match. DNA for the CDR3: TGTGCCAGCAGTGCCGAGACTAGCGGGTACACAGATACGCAGTATTTT. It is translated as CASSAETSGYTDTQYF.

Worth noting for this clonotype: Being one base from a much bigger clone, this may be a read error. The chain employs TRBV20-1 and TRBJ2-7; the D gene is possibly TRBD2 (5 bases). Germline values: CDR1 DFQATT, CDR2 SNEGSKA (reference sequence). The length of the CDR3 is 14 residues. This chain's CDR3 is CSARPGVSSHEQYF. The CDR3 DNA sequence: TGCAGTGCTAGACCCGGGGTTAGCTCCCACGAGCAGTACTTC.

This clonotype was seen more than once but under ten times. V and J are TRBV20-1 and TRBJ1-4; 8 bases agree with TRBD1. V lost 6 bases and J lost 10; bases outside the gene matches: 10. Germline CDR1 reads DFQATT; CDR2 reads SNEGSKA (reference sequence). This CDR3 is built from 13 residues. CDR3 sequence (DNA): TGCAGTGCCCTTGACAGGGGCGAGGCAAAACTGTTTTTT. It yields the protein CSALDRGEAKLFF.

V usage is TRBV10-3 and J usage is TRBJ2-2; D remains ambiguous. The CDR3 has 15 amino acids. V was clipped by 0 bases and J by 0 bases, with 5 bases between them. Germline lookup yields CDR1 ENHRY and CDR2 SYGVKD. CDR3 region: CAISESHTNTGELFF. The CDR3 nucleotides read TGTGCCATCAGTGAGTCGCATACGAACACCGGGGAGCTGTTTTTT.

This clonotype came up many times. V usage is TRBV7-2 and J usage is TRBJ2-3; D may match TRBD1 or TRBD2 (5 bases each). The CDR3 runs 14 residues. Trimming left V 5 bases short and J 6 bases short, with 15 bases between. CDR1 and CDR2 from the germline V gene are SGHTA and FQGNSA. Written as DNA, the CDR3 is TGTGCCAGCAGCCCCGGGGCGGCGAGGGATACGCAGTATTTT. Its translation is CASSPGAARDTQYF.

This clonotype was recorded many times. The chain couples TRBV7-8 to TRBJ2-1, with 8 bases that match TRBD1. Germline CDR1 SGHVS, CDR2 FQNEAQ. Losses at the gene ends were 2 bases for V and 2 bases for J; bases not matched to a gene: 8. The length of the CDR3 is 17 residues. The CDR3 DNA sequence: TGTGCCAGCAGCTTAACCCCGCCACAGGGGGCCTACAATGAGCAGTTCTTC. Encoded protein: CASSLTPPQGAYNEQFF.